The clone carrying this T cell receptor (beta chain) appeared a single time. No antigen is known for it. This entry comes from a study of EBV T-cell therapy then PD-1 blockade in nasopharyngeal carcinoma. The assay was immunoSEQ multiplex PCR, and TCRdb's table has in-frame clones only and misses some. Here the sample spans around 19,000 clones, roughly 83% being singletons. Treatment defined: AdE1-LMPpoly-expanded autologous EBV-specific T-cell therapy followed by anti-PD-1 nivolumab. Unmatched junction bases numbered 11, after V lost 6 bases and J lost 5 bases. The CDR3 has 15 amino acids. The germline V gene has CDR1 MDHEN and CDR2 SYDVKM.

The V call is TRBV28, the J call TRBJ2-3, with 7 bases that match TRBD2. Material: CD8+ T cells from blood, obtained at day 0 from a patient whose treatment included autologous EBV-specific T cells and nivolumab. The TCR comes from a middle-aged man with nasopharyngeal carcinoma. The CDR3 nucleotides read TGTGCCAGCAGCCGGGTGGGGGGGAGGAGAGATACGCAGTATTTT. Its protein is CASSRVGGRRDTQYF.